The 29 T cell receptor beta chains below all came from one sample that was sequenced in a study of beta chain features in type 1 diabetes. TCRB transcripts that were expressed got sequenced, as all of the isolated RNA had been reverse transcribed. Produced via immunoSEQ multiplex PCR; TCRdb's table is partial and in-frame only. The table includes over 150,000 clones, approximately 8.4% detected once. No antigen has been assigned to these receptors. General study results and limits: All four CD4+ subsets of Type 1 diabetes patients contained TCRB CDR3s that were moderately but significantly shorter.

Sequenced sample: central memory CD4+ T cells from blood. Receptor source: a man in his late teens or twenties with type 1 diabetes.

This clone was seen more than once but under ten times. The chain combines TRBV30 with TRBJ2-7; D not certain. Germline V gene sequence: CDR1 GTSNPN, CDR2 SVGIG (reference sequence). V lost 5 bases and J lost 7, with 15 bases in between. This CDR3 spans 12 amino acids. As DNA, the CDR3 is TGTGCCTGGTGCCGAACACAATTTGAGCAGTACTTC. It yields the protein CAWCRTQFEQYF.

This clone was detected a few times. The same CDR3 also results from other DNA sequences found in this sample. The CDR3 loop is CASSQDGGGDTEAFF. CDR3 bases: TGTGCCAGCAGCCAAGATGGGGGAGGCGACACTGAAGCTTTCTTT. This rearrangement joins TRBV4-2 to TRBJ1-1; D may be TRBD1 (5 bases). The germline gives CDR1 LGHNA, CDR2 YNFKEQ. The V end was cut by 0 bases, the J end by 3 bases, with 11 bases between. The CDR3 contains 15 residues.

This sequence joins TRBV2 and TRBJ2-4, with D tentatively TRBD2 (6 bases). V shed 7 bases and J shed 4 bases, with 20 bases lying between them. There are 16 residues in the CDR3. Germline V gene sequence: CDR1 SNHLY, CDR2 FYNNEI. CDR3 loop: CASTEDVAAQKNIQYF. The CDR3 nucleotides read TGTGCCAGCACCGAAGATGTAGCGGCACAGAAAAACATTCAGTACTTC.

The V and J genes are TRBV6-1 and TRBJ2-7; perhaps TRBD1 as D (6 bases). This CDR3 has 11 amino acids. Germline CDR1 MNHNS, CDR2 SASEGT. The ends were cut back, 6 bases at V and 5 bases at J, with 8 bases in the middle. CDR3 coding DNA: TGTGCCAGCAGGAACAGGGACGAGCAGTACTTC. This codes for CASRNRDEQYF.

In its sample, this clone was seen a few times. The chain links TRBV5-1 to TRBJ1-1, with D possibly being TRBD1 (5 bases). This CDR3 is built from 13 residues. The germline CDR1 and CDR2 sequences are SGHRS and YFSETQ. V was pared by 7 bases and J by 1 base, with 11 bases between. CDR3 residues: CASEDGQNTEAFF. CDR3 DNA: TGCGCCAGCGAAGACGGACAGAACACTGAAGCTTTCTTT.

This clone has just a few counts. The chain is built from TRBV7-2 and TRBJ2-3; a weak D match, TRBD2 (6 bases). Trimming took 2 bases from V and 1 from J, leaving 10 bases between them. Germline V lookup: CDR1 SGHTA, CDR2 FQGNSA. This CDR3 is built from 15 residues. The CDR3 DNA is TGTGCCAGCAGCTTATTTTCGGGGGGCACAGATACGCAGTATTTT. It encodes CASSLFSGGTDTQYF.

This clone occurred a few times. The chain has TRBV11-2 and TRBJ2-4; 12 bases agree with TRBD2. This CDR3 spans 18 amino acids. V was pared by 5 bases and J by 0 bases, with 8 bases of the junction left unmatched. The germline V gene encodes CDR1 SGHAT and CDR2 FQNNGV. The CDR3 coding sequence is TGTGCCAGCAGCCTAACCTGGGGACTAGCGGGAGCCAAAAACATTCAGTACTTC. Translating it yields CASSLTWGLAGAKNIQYF.

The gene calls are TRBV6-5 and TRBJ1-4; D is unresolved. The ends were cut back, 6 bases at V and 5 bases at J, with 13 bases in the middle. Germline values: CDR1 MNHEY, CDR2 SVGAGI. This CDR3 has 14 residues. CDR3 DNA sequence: TGTGCCAGCAGACTCGGGCCGGGAAATGAAAAACTGTTTTTT. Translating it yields CASRLGPGNEKLFF.

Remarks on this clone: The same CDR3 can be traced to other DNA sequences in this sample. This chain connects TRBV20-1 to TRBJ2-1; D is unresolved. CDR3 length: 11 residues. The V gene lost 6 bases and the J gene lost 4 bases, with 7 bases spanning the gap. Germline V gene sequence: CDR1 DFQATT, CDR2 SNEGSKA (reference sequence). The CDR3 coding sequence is TGCAGTGCCTCGGGTTACAATGAGCAGTTCTTC. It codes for CSASGYNEQFF.

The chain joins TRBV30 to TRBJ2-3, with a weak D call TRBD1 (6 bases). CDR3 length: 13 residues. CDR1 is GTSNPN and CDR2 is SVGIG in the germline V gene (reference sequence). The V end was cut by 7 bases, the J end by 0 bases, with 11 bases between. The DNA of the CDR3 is TGTGCCTTAGGACAGCCGAGCACAGATACGCAGTATTTT. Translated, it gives CALGQPSTDTQYF.

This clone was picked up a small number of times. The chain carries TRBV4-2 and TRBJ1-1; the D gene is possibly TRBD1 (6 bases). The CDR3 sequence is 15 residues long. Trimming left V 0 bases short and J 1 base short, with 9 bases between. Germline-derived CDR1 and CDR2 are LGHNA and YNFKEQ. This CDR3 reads CASSQETGSNTEAFF. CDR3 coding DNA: TGTGCCAGCAGCCAAGAGACAGGATCGAACACTGAAGCTTTCTTT.

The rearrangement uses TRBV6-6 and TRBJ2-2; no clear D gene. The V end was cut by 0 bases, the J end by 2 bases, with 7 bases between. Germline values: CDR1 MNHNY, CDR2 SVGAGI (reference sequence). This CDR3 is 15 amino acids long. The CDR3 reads CASSYSTANTGELFF. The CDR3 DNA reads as TGTGCCAGCAGTTACTCCACAGCTAACACCGGGGAGCTGTTTTTT.

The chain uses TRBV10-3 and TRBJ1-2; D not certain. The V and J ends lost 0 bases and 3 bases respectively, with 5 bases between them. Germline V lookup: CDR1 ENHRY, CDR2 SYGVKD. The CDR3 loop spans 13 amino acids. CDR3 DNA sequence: TGTGCCATCAGTGAGTCCGAGTACTATGGCTACACCTTC. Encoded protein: CAISESEYYGYTF.

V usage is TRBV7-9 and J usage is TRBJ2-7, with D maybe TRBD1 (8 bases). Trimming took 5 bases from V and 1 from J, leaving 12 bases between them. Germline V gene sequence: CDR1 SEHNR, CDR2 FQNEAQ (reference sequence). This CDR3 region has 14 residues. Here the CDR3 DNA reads TGTGCCAGCAGCCTACAGGGGGGGTCCTACGAGCAGTACTTC. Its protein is CASSLQGGSYEQYF.

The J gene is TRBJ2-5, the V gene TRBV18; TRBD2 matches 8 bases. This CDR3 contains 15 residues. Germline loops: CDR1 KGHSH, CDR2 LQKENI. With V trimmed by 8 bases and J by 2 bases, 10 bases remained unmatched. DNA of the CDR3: TGTGCCAGCACGTACTCGGGAGGGGGACAAGAGACCCAGTACTTC. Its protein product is CASTYSGGGQETQYF.

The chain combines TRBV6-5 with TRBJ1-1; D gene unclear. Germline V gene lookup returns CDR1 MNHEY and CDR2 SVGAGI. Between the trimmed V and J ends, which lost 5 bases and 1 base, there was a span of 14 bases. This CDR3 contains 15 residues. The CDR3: CASSRGWMSNTEAFF. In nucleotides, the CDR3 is TGTGCCAGCAGTCGCGGGTGGATGTCGAACACTGAAGCTTTCTTT.

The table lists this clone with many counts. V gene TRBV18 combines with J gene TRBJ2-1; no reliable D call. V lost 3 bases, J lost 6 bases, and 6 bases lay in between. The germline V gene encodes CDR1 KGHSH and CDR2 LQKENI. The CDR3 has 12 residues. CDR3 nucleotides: TGTGCCAGCTCACCCCAGGCCAATGAGCAGTTCTTC. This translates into CASSPQANEQFF.

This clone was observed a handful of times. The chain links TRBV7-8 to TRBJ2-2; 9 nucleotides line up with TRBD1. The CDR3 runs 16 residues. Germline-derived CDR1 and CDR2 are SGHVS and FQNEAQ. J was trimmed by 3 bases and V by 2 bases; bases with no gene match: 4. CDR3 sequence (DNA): TGTGCCAGCAGCTTATCCGGGACAGGGTACACCGGGGAGCTGTTTTTT. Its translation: CASSLSGTGYTGELFF.

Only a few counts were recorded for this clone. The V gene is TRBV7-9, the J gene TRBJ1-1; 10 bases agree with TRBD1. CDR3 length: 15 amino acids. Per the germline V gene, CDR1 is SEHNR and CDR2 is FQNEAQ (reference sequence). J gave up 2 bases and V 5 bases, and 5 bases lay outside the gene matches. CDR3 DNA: TGTGCCAGCAGCGCCTGGACAGGGGGAAACACTGAAGCTTTCTTT. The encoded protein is CASSAWTGGNTEAFF.

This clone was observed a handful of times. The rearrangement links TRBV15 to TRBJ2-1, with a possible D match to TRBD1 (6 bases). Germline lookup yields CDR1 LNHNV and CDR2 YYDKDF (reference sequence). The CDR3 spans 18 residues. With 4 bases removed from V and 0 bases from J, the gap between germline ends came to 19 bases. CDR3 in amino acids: CATSNLLQGPRSYNEQFF. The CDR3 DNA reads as TGTGCCACCAGCAACCTTTTACAGGGTCCGCGCTCCTACAATGAGCAGTTCTTC. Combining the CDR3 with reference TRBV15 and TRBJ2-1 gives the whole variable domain DAMVIQNPRYQVTQFGKPVTLSCSQTLNHNVMYWYQQKSSQAPKLLFHYYDKDFNNEADTPDNFQSRRPNTSFCFLDIRSPGLGDTAMYLCATSNLLQGPRSYNEQFFGPGTRLTVL.

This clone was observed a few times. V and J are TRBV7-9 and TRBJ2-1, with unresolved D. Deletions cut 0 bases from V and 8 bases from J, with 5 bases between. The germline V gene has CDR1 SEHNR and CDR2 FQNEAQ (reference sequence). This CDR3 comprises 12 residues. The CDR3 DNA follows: TGTGCCAGCAGCTTAGCCTCGGATGAGCAGTTCTTC. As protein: CASSLASDEQFF.

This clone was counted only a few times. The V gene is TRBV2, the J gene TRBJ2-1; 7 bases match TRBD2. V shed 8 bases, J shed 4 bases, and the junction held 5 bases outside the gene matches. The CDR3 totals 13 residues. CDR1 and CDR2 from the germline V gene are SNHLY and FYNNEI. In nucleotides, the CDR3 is TGTGCCAGCTCAAGGACTAGTTACAATGAGCAGTTCTTC. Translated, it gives CASSRTSYNEQFF.

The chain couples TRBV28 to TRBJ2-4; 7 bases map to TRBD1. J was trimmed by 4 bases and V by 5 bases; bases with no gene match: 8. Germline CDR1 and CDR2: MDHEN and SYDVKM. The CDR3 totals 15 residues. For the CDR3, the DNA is TGTGCCAGCAGTGCAACCCGACAGGGAAAAAACATTCAGTACTTC. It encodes CASSATRQGKNIQYF.

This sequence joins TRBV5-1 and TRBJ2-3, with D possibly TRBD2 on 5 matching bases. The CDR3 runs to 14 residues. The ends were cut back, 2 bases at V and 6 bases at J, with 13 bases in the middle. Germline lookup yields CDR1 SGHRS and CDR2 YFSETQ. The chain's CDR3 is CASSFGLSPDTQYF. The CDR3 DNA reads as TGCGCCAGCAGCTTCGGACTGTCGCCGGATACGCAGTATTTT.

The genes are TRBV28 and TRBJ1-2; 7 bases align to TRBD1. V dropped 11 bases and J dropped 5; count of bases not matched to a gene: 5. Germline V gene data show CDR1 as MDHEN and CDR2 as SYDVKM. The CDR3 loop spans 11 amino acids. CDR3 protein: CAGKTGYGYTF. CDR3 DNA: TGTGCCGGGAAGACAGGGTATGGCTACACCTTC.

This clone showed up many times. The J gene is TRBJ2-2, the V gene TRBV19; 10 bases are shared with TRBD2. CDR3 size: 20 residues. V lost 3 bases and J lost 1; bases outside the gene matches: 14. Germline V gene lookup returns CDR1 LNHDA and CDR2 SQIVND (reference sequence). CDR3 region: CASSIGVGLAGAMNTGELFF. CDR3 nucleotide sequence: TGTGCCAGTAGTATCGGCGTTGGGCTAGCGGGAGCCATGAACACCGGGGAGCTGTTTTTT.

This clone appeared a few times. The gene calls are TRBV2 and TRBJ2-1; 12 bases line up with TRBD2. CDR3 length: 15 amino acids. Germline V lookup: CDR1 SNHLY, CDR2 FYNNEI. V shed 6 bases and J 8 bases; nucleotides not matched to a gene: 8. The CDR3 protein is CASSELAGGGDEQFF. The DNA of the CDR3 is TGTGCCAGCAGCGAACTAGCGGGAGGAGGGGATGAGCAGTTCTTC.

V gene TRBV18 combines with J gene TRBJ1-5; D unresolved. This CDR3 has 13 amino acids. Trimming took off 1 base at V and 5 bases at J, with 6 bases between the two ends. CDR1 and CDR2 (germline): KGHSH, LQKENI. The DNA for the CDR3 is TGTGCCAGCTCACCACAATCCGATCAGCCCCAGCATTTT. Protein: CASSPQSDQPQHF.

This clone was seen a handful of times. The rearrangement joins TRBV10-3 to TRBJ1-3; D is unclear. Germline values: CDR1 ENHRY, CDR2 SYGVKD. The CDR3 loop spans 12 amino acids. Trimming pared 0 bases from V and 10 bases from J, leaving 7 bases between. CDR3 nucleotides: TGTGCCATCAGTGAGTCGACGGGGACCATATATTTT. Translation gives CAISESTGTIYF.